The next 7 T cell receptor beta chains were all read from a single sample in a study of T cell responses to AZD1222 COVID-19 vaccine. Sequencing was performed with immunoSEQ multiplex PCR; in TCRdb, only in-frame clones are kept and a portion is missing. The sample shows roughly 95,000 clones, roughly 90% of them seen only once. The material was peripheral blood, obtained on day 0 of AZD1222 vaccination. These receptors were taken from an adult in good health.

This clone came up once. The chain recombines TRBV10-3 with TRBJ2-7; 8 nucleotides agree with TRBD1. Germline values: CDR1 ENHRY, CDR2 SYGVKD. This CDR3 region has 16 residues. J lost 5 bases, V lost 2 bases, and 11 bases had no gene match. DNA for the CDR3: TGTGCCATCAGTGAGGTTATACAGGGGGTCAGGAACGAGCAGTACTTC. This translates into CAISEVIQGVRNEQYF.

Here the CDR3 reads CASSLGADQPQHF. The CDR3 nucleotides read TGTGCCAGCAGCTTAGGAGCAGATCAGCCCCAGCATTTT. V and J are TRBV7-9 and TRBJ1-5; unclear D gene. The V gene lost 1 base and the J gene lost 5 bases, with 6 bases spanning the gap. In germline, CDR1 is SEHNR, CDR2 FQNEAQ (reference sequence). This CDR3 is 13 amino acids long.

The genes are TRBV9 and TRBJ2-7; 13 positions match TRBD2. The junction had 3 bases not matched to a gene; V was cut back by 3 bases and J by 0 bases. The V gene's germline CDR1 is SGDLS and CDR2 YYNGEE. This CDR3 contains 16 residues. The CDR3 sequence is CASSAGLAGASYEQYF. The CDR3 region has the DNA TGTGCCAGCAGCGCCGGACTAGCGGGAGCCTCCTACGAGCAGTACTTC.

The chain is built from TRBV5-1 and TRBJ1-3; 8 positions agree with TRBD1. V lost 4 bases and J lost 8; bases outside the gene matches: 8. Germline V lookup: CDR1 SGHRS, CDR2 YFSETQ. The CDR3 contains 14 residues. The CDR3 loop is CASSRDRGGDTIYF. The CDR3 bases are TGCGCCAGCAGCCGTGACAGGGGAGGTGACACCATATATTTT.

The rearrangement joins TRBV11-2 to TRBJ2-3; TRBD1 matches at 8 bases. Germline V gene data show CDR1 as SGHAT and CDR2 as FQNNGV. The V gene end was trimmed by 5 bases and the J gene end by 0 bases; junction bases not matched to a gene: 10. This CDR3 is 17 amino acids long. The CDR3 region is CASSPQGGGTSTDTQYF. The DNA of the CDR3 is TGTGCCAGCAGCCCACAGGGGGGCGGGACTAGCACAGATACGCAGTATTTT.

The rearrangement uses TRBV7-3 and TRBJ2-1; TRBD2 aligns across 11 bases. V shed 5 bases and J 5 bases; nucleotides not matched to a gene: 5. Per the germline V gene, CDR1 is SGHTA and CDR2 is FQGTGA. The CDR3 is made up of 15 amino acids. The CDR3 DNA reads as TGTGCCAGCAGCCAGGGACTAGCGGCTCACAATGAGCAGTTCTTC. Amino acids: CASSQGLAAHNEQFF.

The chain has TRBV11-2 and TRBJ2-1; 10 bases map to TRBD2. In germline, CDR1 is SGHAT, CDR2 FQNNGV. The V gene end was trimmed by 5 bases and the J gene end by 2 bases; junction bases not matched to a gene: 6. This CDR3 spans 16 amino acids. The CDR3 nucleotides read TGTGCCAGCAGCCAAGGAGCGGGAGGGACCTACAATGAGCAGTTCTTC. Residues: CASSQGAGGTYNEQFF.